The 19 T cell receptor beta chains in this list originate from one sample, sequenced in a study of lung T cells in sarcoidosis with Löfgren's syndrome. TCRdb independently ran MiXCR on the reads; one entry per CDR3 protein. This table has more than 8,500 distinct CDR3 sequences, about 20% appearing once. Sequenced sample: CD4+ T cells from bronchoalveolar lavage. The receptor set was obtained from a human donor with sarcoidosis (Löfgren's syndrome or another form), or a control subject (not recorded which).

As to this clonotype: A single base separates this from a much larger clone, so it may be a read error. The chain joins TRBV3-1 to TRBJ2-5, with D perhaps TRBD2 (5 bases). The CDR3 covers 13 residues. CDR1 and CDR2 from the germline V gene are LGHDT and YNNKEL (reference sequence). The CDR3 nucleotides are TGTGCCGGCAGCCCGGACTTCCAAGAGACCCAGTACTTC. It codes for CAGSPDFQETQYF.

This clonotype was observed at least ten times. This chain links TRBV4-2 with TRBJ1-1, with a weak D call TRBD1 (5 bases). The germline gives CDR1 LGHNA, CDR2 YNFKEQ. This CDR3 contains 15 residues. V lost 0 bases, J lost 1 base, and 9 bases lay in between. The CDR3 coding sequence is TGTGCCAGCAGCCAAGATCGGGGCCGGAACACTGAAGCTTTCTTT. Residues: CASSQDRGRNTEAFF.

By frequency in the sample, this clonotype is medium-sized. The V and J genes are TRBV20-1 and TRBJ2-2; D might be TRBD2 (5 bases). The V gene lost 6 bases and the J gene lost 6 bases, with 14 bases spanning the gap. CDR3 length: 13 amino acids. Germline CDR1 and CDR2: DFQATT and SNEGSKA (reference sequence). Here the CDR3 reads CSAGASLPGELFF. CDR3 in DNA: TGCAGTGCGGGAGCCTCTTTGCCCGGGGAGCTGTTTTTT.

This clonotype was recorded many times. This sequence joins TRBV5-6 and TRBJ2-3; 7 bases agree with TRBD1. The CDR3 is made up of 15 amino acids. Germline-derived CDR1 and CDR2 are SGHDT and YYEEEE. V was clipped by 4 bases and J by 4 bases; unmatched bases: 9. The CDR3 nucleotides read TGTGCCAGCAGCCTTGGGACGAGGGGGCCAGATACGCAGTATTTT. Translated, it gives CASSLGTRGPDTQYF.

As concerns this clonotype: A much larger clone sits a single nucleotide away, making a read error possible. The conserved phenylalanine or tryptophan is not found at the CDR3 terminus, so this likely reflects a read error. The genes are TRBV14 and TRBJ2-3; unclear D gene. The V and J ends lost 0 bases and 4 bases respectively, with 11 bases between them. The length of the CDR3 is 15 residues. Germline loops: CDR1 SGHDN, CDR2 FVKESK. The CDR3 sequence: CASSQDRSFADTQYL. CDR3 nucleotide sequence: TGTGCCAGCAGCCAAGACCGTAGTTTCGCAGATACGCAGTATCTT.

This clonotype was seen only a few times. The chain is built from TRBV3-1 and TRBJ2-7; D not certain. The CDR3 sequence is 11 residues long. Germline-derived CDR1 and CDR2 are LGHDT and YNNKEL (reference sequence). Trimming removed 7 bases at V and 3 bases at J, with 7 bases between. This CDR3 reads CASTGGYEQYF. The CDR3, as DNA: TGTGCCAGCACGGGTGGCTACGAGCAGTACTTC.

This clonotype appeared many times. The rearrangement links TRBV29-1 to TRBJ1-5, with unresolved D. The CDR3 runs 12 residues. Trimming left V 4 bases short and J 4 bases short, with 8 bases between. CDR1 and CDR2 (germline): SQVTM, ANQGSEA. The CDR3 nucleotides read TGCAGCGTTGTCGAAGGTAATCAGCCCCAGCATTTT. Amino acid sequence: CSVVEGNQPQHF.

This clonotype was counted ten times or more. V gene TRBV5-1 combines with J gene TRBJ2-2; D remains ambiguous. The CDR3 spans 15 residues. V shed 1 base and J shed 1 base, with 8 bases lying between them. Germline lookup yields CDR1 SGHRS and CDR2 YFSETQ. CDR3 sequence reads: CASSLFALNTGELFF. The CDR3 nucleotides are TGCGCCAGCAGCTTGTTTGCGTTGAACACCGGGGAGCTGTTTTTT.

Remarks on this clonotype: As the CDR3 is not closed by the conserved phenylalanine or tryptophan, this likely results from a read error. This CDR3 is CASSLRDRGLGEAFL. CDR3 DNA: TGTGCCAGCAGCTTAAGGGACAGAGGTTTAGGTGAAGCTTTCCTT. The chain joins TRBV7-8 to TRBJ1-1, with 7 bases fitting TRBD1. CDR1 SGHVS and CDR2 FQNEAQ come from the germline V gene. The trim removed 2 bases at V and 7 bases at J, leaving 10 bases unmatched. The CDR3 length is 15 residues.

By frequency in the sample, this clonotype is medium-sized. The chain carries TRBV20-1 and TRBJ2-7; TRBD2 matches 15 bases. CDR3 length equals 15 residues. The V and J ends lost 8 bases and 6 bases, in that order; junction bases with no gene match: 11. Germline V gives CDR1 DFQATT, CDR2 SNEGSKA (reference sequence). The CDR3 here is CSSLPGLAGGGEQYF. The CDR3 DNA sequence: TGCAGTTCACTACCGGGACTAGCGGGAGGTGGCGAGCAGTACTTC.

This clonotype is labeled large. This chain uses TRBV27 with TRBJ1-5; a weak D match, TRBD1 (5 bases). CDR3 length equals 16 residues. Germline CDR1 and CDR2: MNHEY and SMNVEV (reference sequence). Deletions cut 3 bases from V and 0 bases from J, with 12 bases between. CDR3 nucleotides: TGTGCCAGCAGTTTGGTGGGGGGGAATAGCAATCAGCCCCAGCATTTT. Protein sequence: CASSLVGGNSNQPQHF.

This clonotype is classed as large. The V gene is TRBV28, the J gene TRBJ1-6, with unresolved D. The CDR3 consists of 14 residues. V was pared by 2 bases and J by 9 bases, with 11 bases between. CDR1 is MDHEN and CDR2 is SYDVKM in the germline V gene. In nucleotides, the CDR3 is TGTGCCAGCAGTTTAGGGAGGGTTTCTTCACCCCTCCACTTT. It encodes CASSLGRVSSPLHF.

As to this clonotype: Being one base from a much bigger clone, this may be a read error. Because the CDR3 is missing its conserved closing phenylalanine or tryptophan, this is likely a read error. The gene calls are TRBV10-3 and TRBJ2-2; the D is unclear. The CDR3 spans 15 residues. The germline CDR1 and CDR2 sequences are ENHRY and SYGVKD. The V end lost 0 bases, the J end lost 0 bases, and 5 bases lay between the germline ends. In nucleotides, the CDR3 is TGTGCCATCAGTGAGTCCAGCCCGAACACCGGGGAGCTGTTTCTT. Translation gives CAISESSPNTGELFL.

Relative to its sample, this clonotype is medium-sized. The chain has TRBV19 and TRBJ2-2; TRBD1 matches 8 bases. Germline V gene sequence: CDR1 LNHDA, CDR2 SQIVND (reference sequence). The CDR3 covers 13 residues. V was pared by 9 bases and J by 5 bases, with 5 bases of the junction left unmatched. The CDR3 loop is CASWTGSTGELFF. The CDR3 DNA reads as TGTGCCAGCTGGACAGGGTCAACCGGGGAGCTGTTTTTT. Drawing the rest from reference TRBV19 and TRBJ2-2, the complete variable domain is DGGITQSPKYLFRKEGQNVTLSCEQNLNHDAMYWYRQDPGQGLRLIYYSQIVNDFQKGDIAEGYSVSREKKESFPLTVTSAQKNPTAFYLCASWTGSTGELFFGEGSRLTVL.

The chain couples TRBV5-4 to TRBJ2-1; D unresolved. Trimming pared 0 bases from V and 4 bases from J, leaving 11 bases between. In germline, CDR1 is SGHNT, CDR2 YYREEE (reference sequence). The CDR3 totals 15 residues. As DNA, the CDR3 is TGTGCCAGCAGCTTGGACAGTTACTTTTACAATGAGCAGTTCTTC. This sequence encodes CASSLDSYFYNEQFF. Full variable domain (outside the CDR3, taken from reference TRBV5-4 and TRBJ2-1): ETGVTQSPTHLIKTRGQQVTLRCSSQSGHNTVSWYQQALGQGPQFIFQYYREEENGRGNFPPRFSGLQFPNYSSELNVNALELDDSALYLCASSLDSYFYNEQFFGPGTRLTVL.

This clonotype is classed as medium-sized. The chain recombines TRBV5-1 with TRBJ2-4, with D possibly being TRBD1 (5 bases). Germline-derived CDR1 and CDR2 are SGHRS and YFSETQ. CDR3 length equals 15 residues. V was pared by 0 bases and J by 0 bases, with 7 bases between. The CDR3 DNA reads TGCGCCAGCAGCTTGGGACAGCTAGCCAAAAACATTCAGTACTTC. Its translation is CASSLGQLAKNIQYF.

This clonotype was counted many times. The chain uses TRBV7-9 and TRBJ2-3, with D tentatively TRBD2 (7 bases). V shed 1 base and J shed 1 base, with 9 bases lying between them. Per the germline V gene, CDR1 is SEHNR and CDR2 is FQNEAQ (reference sequence). This CDR3 has 15 amino acids. CDR3 coding DNA: TGTGCCAGCAGCTTAGTAGGGGGGGGCACAGATACGCAGTATTTT. This translates into CASSLVGGGTDTQYF.

This clonotype has at least ten counts. The CDR3 is CASSPRGGLQETQYF. The CDR3 nucleotides are TGTGCCAGCAGCCCACGCGGGGGACTCCAAGAGACCCAGTACTTC. This rearrangement joins TRBV7-2 to TRBJ2-5, with 7 bases fitting TRBD2. In germline, CDR1 is SGHTA, CDR2 FQGNSA. The CDR3 runs to 15 residues. The J segment lost 1 base and the V segment lost 5 bases, leaving 7 bases of the junction unmatched.

There are many counts of this clonotype. The chain has TRBV11-3 and TRBJ2-3; the match to TRBD2 covers 13 bases. The CDR3 sequence is 15 residues long. The J segment lost 5 bases and the V segment lost 6 bases, leaving 5 bases of the junction unmatched. The germline gives CDR1 SGHNT, CDR2 YENEEA. The CDR3 protein is CASSRTSGGLDTQYF. The CDR3 coding sequence is TGTGCCAGCAGTAGGACTAGCGGGGGACTAGATACGCAGTATTTT.